This T cell receptor beta chain was profiled in a study of technical replicates of blood from several donors (dated by TCRdb to the late 2010s). With respect to this clone: This receptor's antigen is unknown. Base quality data are lacking; no much larger clone is found one base away.

A distance of 14 bases separates the germline ends of V and J, which lose 4 bases and 2 bases respectively. From cysteine to phenylalanine, the CDR3 is 16 amino acids long. CDR3 DNA is the only sequence kept; it has 48 bases, read in frame from the first base. From the germline V gene, CDR1 is SGHTA and CDR2 is FQGNSA. Libraries came from the immunoSEQ multiplex PCR assay. TCRdb took this table from immuneACCESS and kept in-frame rearrangements with V and J called. Such tables lack part of the clones; where checked against another copy, unresolved V genes explain under half of the gap, and the rest is unexplained. For this sample there are 80,000 to 100,000 clones; 92% appear just once. The ten most abundant clones make up roughly 0.27% of the sample.

The rearranged segments are TRBV7-2 and TRBJ2-2, with no D gene named confidently. The receptor was isolated from a human donor in good health. Sequencing input: T cells isolated from PBMCs. The sequenced DNA is TGTGCCAGCAGCTCCCGCGCTACCTTCAACACCGGGGAGCTGTTTTTT. This codes for CASSSRATFNTGELFF.